These 19 T cell receptor beta chains came from one sample sequenced in a study of neoadjuvant anti-PD-1 for oral cavity cancer. Repertoires were generated with immunoSEQ multiplex PCR, while TCRdb's copy carries only in-frame clones and drops some. The data hold under 7,500 clones, with around half observed a single time. The time point is: after neoadjuvant nivolumab, at surgical resection. Sequencing was performed on tumor tissue, taken after nivolumab (anti-PD-1) treatment. Receptors originate from a person between 40 and 85 years old with oral cavity squamous cell carcinoma.

The V gene is TRBV2, the J gene TRBJ2-2, with 10 bases matching TRBD2. Germline V CDR1 and CDR2: SNHLY, FYNNEI. There are 15 residues in the CDR3. The V segment lost 8 bases and the J segment 8 bases; nucleotides outside the gene matches: 11. This chain's CDR3 is CASAALAGARGELFF. CDR3 in DNA: TGTGCCAGCGCAGCGCTAGCGGGGGCACGAGGGGAGCTGTTTTTT.

This clone was recorded a few times. DNA of the CDR3: TGTGCCAGCAGTGATGCTCCGGCAGGGGAGCAGTTCTTC. Its protein is CASSDAPAGEQFF. The chain uses TRBV6-4 and TRBJ2-1; a possible D gene is TRBD1 (5 bases). The CDR3 is 13 residues long. CDR1 is MRHNA and CDR2 is SNTAGT in the germline V gene. The V end was cut by 3 bases, the J end by 10 bases, with 13 bases between.

The gene calls are TRBV29-1 and TRBJ2-4; D tentatively reads TRBD1 or TRBD2 (5 bases each). Germline V gene data show CDR1 as SQVTM and CDR2 as ANQGSEA. CDR3 size: 15 residues. With 8 bases removed from V and 1 base from J, the gap between germline ends came to 18 bases. The CDR3 DNA sequence: TGCAGCTTTTCCGATGGGGGAATGGCCAAAAACATTCAGTACTTC. It translates to CSFSDGGMAKNIQYF.

V gene TRBV13 combines with J gene TRBJ1-1, with 7 bases lining up with TRBD1. The junction had 18 bases not matched to a gene; V was cut back by 7 bases and J by 4 bases. The germline V gene has CDR1 PRHDT and CDR2 FYEKMQ (reference sequence). The length of the CDR3 is 17 residues. Here the CDR3 reads CASNKGASLWGRTEAFF. The CDR3 DNA follows: TGTGCCAGCAACAAGGGGGCCAGTCTCTGGGGCCGCACTGAAGCTTTCTTT.

The rearrangement links TRBV28 to TRBJ1-5; 7 bases map to TRBD1. Germline V gives CDR1 MDHEN, CDR2 SYDVKM. The V gene end was trimmed by 6 bases and the J gene end by 2 bases; junction bases not matched to a gene: 22. The CDR3 consists of 20 residues. For the CDR3, the DNA is TGTGCCAGCAGCCTGGGCGGTGCGGGCAGGGGGAGGGGGGGCAATCAGCCCCAGCATTTT. Residues: CASSLGGAGRGRGGNQPQHF.

This clone was counted between two and nine times. The rearrangement joins TRBV27 to TRBJ2-1; 7 bases fit TRBD1. The germline gives CDR1 MNHEY, CDR2 SMNVEV (reference sequence). CDR3 length equals 16 residues. Germline trimming cut 5 bases from V and 5 bases from J; bases unmatched to any gene: 12. The CDR3 spells CASSPNTNRGDNEQFF. For the CDR3, the DNA is TGTGCCAGCAGTCCCAACACTAACAGGGGCGACAATGAGCAGTTCTTC.

The V and J genes are TRBV14 and TRBJ1-4, with D possibly TRBD1 on 5 matching bases. This CDR3 has 15 residues. With 2 bases removed from V and 8 bases from J, the gap between germline ends came to 15 bases. Per germline, CDR1 SGHDN and CDR2 FVKESK. The CDR3 sequence: CASSQSGGVGEKLFF. CDR3 DNA sequence: TGTGCCAGCAGCCAATCGGGAGGGGTTGGGGAAAAACTGTTTTTT.

The CDR3 DNA reads as TGTGCCAGCAGCATTCCTAGCGGGGGGGCTTACAATGAGCAGTTCTTC. Its translation is CASSIPSGGAYNEQFF. The chain is built from TRBV5-4 and TRBJ2-1, with 12 bases that match TRBD2. J lost 4 bases, V lost 4 bases, and 6 bases had no gene match. This CDR3 region has 16 residues. The germline V gene encodes CDR1 SGHNT and CDR2 YYREEE (reference sequence).

The CDR3 DNA is TGTGCCAGCAGTTACACAGAGGGACAGGGGAAAAACATTCAGTACTTC. Protein sequence: CASSYTEGQGKNIQYF. The rearrangement links TRBV6-6 to TRBJ2-4; TRBD1 matches at 10 bases. CDR1 is MNHNY, CDR2 SVGAGI, per germline (reference sequence). Trimming cost V 2 bases and J 4 bases; bases outside gene matches: 5. The CDR3 consists of 16 residues.

This clone has just a few counts. The V and J genes are TRBV11-2 and TRBJ2-1; 9 nucleotides align to TRBD2. The V gene end was trimmed by 4 bases and the J gene end by 8 bases; junction bases not matched to a gene: 18. In germline, CDR1 is SGHAT, CDR2 FQNNGV. The CDR3 is 18 residues long. The chain's CDR3 is CASSSPFEAREGRDEQFF. Written as DNA, the CDR3 is TGTGCCAGCAGCTCCCCATTCGAGGCGCGGGAGGGCAGGGATGAGCAGTTCTTC.

This clone came up once. The chain is built from TRBV5-4 and TRBJ1-3; the D gene is possibly TRBD1 (5 bases). The CDR3 runs 15 residues. V was clipped by 3 bases and J by 0 bases, with 10 bases between them. Germline V gives CDR1 SGHNT, CDR2 YYREEE (reference sequence). The CDR3 DNA sequence: TGTGCCAGCAGCTCGGGACGGACCTCTGGAAACACCATATATTTT. It yields the protein CASSSGRTSGNTIYF.

The V gene is TRBV7-9, the J gene TRBJ1-1; D is possibly TRBD1 (5 bases). There are 14 residues in the CDR3. Trimming removed 0 bases from V and 11 bases from J, with 16 bases in between. The germline V gene encodes CDR1 SEHNR and CDR2 FQNEAQ (reference sequence). CDR3 protein: CASSLASGRSWAFF. CDR3 sequence (DNA): TGTGCCAGCAGCTTAGCGTCAGGGCGTTCTTGGGCTTTCTTT. Full variable domain (rest looked up from reference TRBV7-9 and TRBJ1-1): DTGVSQNPRHKITKRGQNVTFRCDPISEHNRLYWYRQTLGQGPEFLTYFQNEAQLEKSRLLSDRFSAERPKGSFSTLEIQRTEQGDSAMYLCASSLASGRSWAFFGQGTRLTVV.

The chain employs TRBV19 and TRBJ1-3, with D unclear. With 1 base removed from V and 0 bases from J, the gap between germline ends came to 10 bases. Germline V lookup: CDR1 LNHDA, CDR2 SQIVND (reference sequence). The CDR3 spans 16 residues. The CDR3 DNA follows: TGTGCCAGTAGTATAGGGCGGGCGGCCTCTGGAAACACCATATATTTT. Protein: CASSIGRAASGNTIYF. The entire variable domain, with the rest obtained from reference TRBV19 and TRBJ1-3, is as follows: DGGITQSPKYLFRKEGQNVTLSCEQNLNHDAMYWYRQDPGQGLRLIYYSQIVNDFQKGDIAEGYSVSREKKESFPLTVTSAQKNPTAFYLCASSIGRAASGNTIYFGEGSWLTVV.

This clone was observed a handful of times. The chain joins TRBV27 to TRBJ2-2; 9 bases map to TRBD1. The V and J ends lost 8 bases and 5 bases, in that order; junction bases with no gene match: 12. The CDR3 sequence is 16 residues long. Per germline, CDR1 MNHEY and CDR2 SMNVEV (reference sequence). The CDR3 reads CASRALGTGKTGELFF. For the CDR3, the DNA is TGTGCCAGCCGGGCGTTAGGGACAGGGAAGACCGGGGAGCTGTTTTTT.

The chain carries TRBV5-6 and TRBJ1-5; D not resolved. The ends were cut back, 1 base at V and 0 bases at J, with 11 bases in the middle. Germline lookup yields CDR1 SGHDT and CDR2 YYEEEE. The CDR3 covers 16 residues. The CDR3 protein is CASSLYLGSSNQPQHF. CDR3 bases: TGTGCCAGCAGCTTGTATCTCGGGTCTAGCAATCAGCCCCAGCATTTT. The complete variable domain, with remaining parts taken from reference TRBV5-6 and TRBJ1-5, reads DAGVTQSPTHLIKTRGQQVTLRCSPKSGHDTVSWYQQALGQGPQFIFQYYEEEERQRGNFPDRFSGHQFPNYSSELNVNALLLGDSALYLCASSLYLGSSNQPQHFGDGTRLSIL.

The chain recombines TRBV6-1 with TRBJ2-4; D is perhaps TRBD1 (6 bases). This CDR3 has 15 amino acids. With 2 bases removed from V and 4 bases from J, the gap between germline ends came to 12 bases. CDR1 is MNHNS and CDR2 is SASEGT in the germline V gene. DNA of the CDR3: TGTGCCAGCAGTGAAATGACAGGCGGAAAAAACATTCAGTACTTC. This sequence encodes CASSEMTGGKNIQYF.

The chain employs TRBV30 and TRBJ2-5; 7 bases align to TRBD2. Trimming at V came to 3 bases and at J to 7 bases, leaving 5 bases not matched to a gene. Germline V gene lookup returns CDR1 GTSNPN and CDR2 SVGIG (reference sequence). The CDR3 loop spans 12 amino acids. This CDR3 is CAWSGRRGTQYF. The CDR3 DNA sequence: TGTGCCTGGAGCGGGAGGCGCGGGACCCAGTACTTC.

This clone has just a few counts. The CDR3 sequence is CASSVGVGGPYEQYF. In DNA, the CDR3 is TGTGCCAGCAGCGTAGGGGTGGGGGGCCCCTACGAGCAGTACTTC. The chain couples TRBV9 to TRBJ2-7; D tentatively fits TRBD1 or TRBD2 (6 bases each). CDR3 length equals 15 residues. V was cut by 0 bases and J by 2 bases, with 12 bases left in between. Germline V lookup: CDR1 SGDLS, CDR2 YYNGEE.

As DNA, the CDR3 is TGTGCCAGCAGTCCTTCGGGGACAGGGGGCTCCTATGGCTACACCTTC. Amino acid sequence: CASSPSGTGGSYGYTF. The gene calls are TRBV28 and TRBJ1-2, with 12 bases aligning to TRBD1. From germline, CDR1 is MDHEN and CDR2 SYDVKM. The length of the CDR3 is 16 residues. V lost 5 bases to trimming and J lost 4 bases; unmatched junction nucleotides: 8.